Each of the 8 T cell receptor beta chains below was sequenced from the same sample in a study of Graves' ophthalmopathy and Graves' hyperthyroidism. Amplified material comprised TCR beta CDR3 regions derived from RNA transcripts. HTBI primers primed a first-round RT-PCR, and a second-round multiplex PCR followed. One entry per CDR3 protein results from TCRdb running MiXCR on the multiplex PCR reads. The table lists 600,000 to 700,000 distinct CDR3 sequences, about two fifths of them singletons. The specimen was peripheral blood. These receptor sequences come from an adult man with Graves' ophthalmopathy.

This chain links TRBV11-3 with TRBJ1-1; TRBD1 agrees at 7 bases. CDR1 is SGHNT and CDR2 is YENEEA in the germline V gene. The trim removed 0 bases at V and 5 bases at J, leaving 3 bases unmatched. The CDR3 has 14 amino acids. CDR3 sequence (DNA): TGTGCCAGCAGCTTAGAGATCAGGGGGACTGAAGCTTTCTTT. Its translation is CASSLEIRGTEAFF.

A remark on this clonotype: This may be a read error, as it is one base from a much larger clone. The chain links TRBV24-1 to TRBJ1-6; D not certain. Germline lookup yields CDR1 KGHDR and CDR2 SFDVKD. Trimming shortened V by 6 bases and J by 6 bases, and 5 bases separated the two germline ends. The CDR3 has 12 residues. The CDR3 DNA reads TGTGCCACCAGTTGGAGTAATTCACCCCTCCACTTT. Its protein product is CATSWSNSPLHF.

The chain joins TRBV7-2 to TRBJ1-5, with 11 bases that match TRBD1. The CDR3 length is 15 residues. Germline trimming cut 6 bases from V and 6 bases from J; bases unmatched to any gene: 7. Germline V gene data show CDR1 as SGHTA and CDR2 as FQGNSA. The CDR3 nucleotides read TGTGCCAGCAGGGGGACAGGGGGGGCGAGTCAGCCCCAGCATTTT. It is translated as CASRGTGGASQPQHF. Looking up the rest from reference TRBV7-2 and TRBJ1-5 gives the full variable domain: GAGVSQSPSNKVTEKGKDVELRCDPISGHTALYWYRQSLGQGLEFLIYFQGNSAPDKSGLPSDRFSAERTGGSVSTLTIQRTQQEDSAVYLCASRGTGGASQPQHFGDGTRLSIL.

This clonotype was seen repeatedly, ten times or more. The chain carries TRBV12-3 or TRBV12-4 and TRBJ2-7; D is unresolved. Trimming shortened V by 5 bases and J by 3 bases, and 8 bases separated the two germline ends. The CDR3 consists of 12 residues. CDR3 in DNA: TGTGCCAGCAGTCGCAACATCTACGAGCAGTACTTC. This encodes CASSRNIYEQYF.

Worth noting for this clonotype: A read error may be the cause here, since a much bigger clone is one base away. This chain uses TRBV5-6 with TRBJ1-2; 11 positions agree with TRBD1. The CDR3 runs 15 residues. Germline loops: CDR1 SGHDT, CDR2 YYEEEE. CDR3 in amino acids: CASSWTGGSSYGYAF. In DNA, the CDR3 is TGTGCCAGCAGCTGGACAGGGGGCTCGAGTTATGGCTACGCCTTC.

This clonotype was counted between two and nine times. A much bigger clone sits one base away, suggesting this may be a read error. J is TRBJ1-2 and V is TRBV10-3; 7 nucleotides agree with TRBD1. Germline V CDR1 and CDR2: ENHRY, SYGVKD. V gave up 3 bases and J gave up 8 bases; unmatched junction bases: 9. The CDR3 spans 14 residues. The CDR3 loop reads CAISDIRGPRGYTF. The DNA of the CDR3 is TGTGCCATCAGTGATATTAGGGGGCCACGCGGCTACACCTTC.

This clonotype showed up many times. V and J are TRBV6-6 and TRBJ1-1, with no clear D. Trimming cost V 0 bases and J 0 bases, with 8 bases left between them. The CDR3 sequence is 15 residues long. Germline V CDR1 and CDR2: MNHNY, SVGAGI (reference sequence). The CDR3 nucleotides read TGTGCCAGCAGTTACTCCCGGGAGATGAACACTGAAGCTTTCTTT. Protein: CASSYSREMNTEAFF.

Turning to this clonotype: This CDR3 fails to terminate in the conserved phenylalanine or tryptophan, so it likely reflects a read error. The chain uses TRBV19 and TRBJ2-7, with TRBD1 identical over 9 bases. Trimming cost V 5 bases and J 2 bases; bases outside gene matches: 4. This CDR3 has 14 amino acids. CDR1 is LNHDA and CDR2 is SQIVND in the germline V gene (reference sequence). DNA for the CDR3: TGTGCCAGTAGTCCGGGACAGGGCGCCTACGAGCAGTACCTC. Its translation is CASSPGQGAYEQYL.